The T cell receptor beta chain under discussion was sequenced for a study of blood T cell repertoires in COVID-19 (dated by TCRdb to 2020 to 2022). For the study in its entirety: Collaborator samples came from the United States, Italy and Spain and covered acute and convalescent phases of COVID-19. Samples came from the ongoing ImmuneRACE study (first 160 participants) plus 1,254 subjects from 6 global collaborators. The sample metadata nearly always contained a de-identified subject ID, COVID-19 status, age in years and sex. The prospective study material was composed of cDNA or gDNA derived from T cells, B-cell-depleted T cells, or PBMCs. The dataset comprised deeply sampled blood TCRbeta repertoires from subjects exposed to, actively infected with, or recovered from COVID-19. The repertoires were released in a freely available public database intended as a resource for research on the immune response to SARS-CoV-2. Where HLA class I and class II types were available, the types were taken from metadata supplied by the sample provider, not from assay-based typing. Overall study results and their limits: How much clinical and demographic metadata was included differed by source and by participant, and the metadata was provided uncurated.

Collaborating institutions collected whole blood in K2EDTA tubes following their own protocols. For TCRbeta analysis, collaborators shipped samples as frozen whole blood, isolated PBMCs, or DNA extracted from either of those sample types. Comment on this clone: Its antigen specificity is not known. It has no much larger one-base neighbor in the sample; base qualities were not kept.

For this chain, trimming is 7 bases at the V end and 1 base at the J end, and the number of junction bases without a gene match is 5. The CDR3 runs 15 residues from the cysteine to the phenylalanine. Here the CDR3 DNA is all that survives: 45 bases in frame from base 1. The germline V gene (reference sequence) specifies LNHDA as CDR1 and SQIVND as CDR2. TCRbeta CDR3 regions were amplified from genomic DNA by means of the immunoSEQ Assay, a bias-controlled multiplex PCR. Per the original workflow: Within the assay, amplification of reference gene primers was used to estimate how many nucleated cells each sample contained. To quantify the absolute abundance of each unique TCRbeta CDR3 rearrangement, sequence reads were collapsed and filtered. For each sample, productive Simpson clonality was calculated as the square root of Simpson's diversity index over productive rearrangements. Sourced from immuneACCESS, this table was stored by TCRdb with only in-frame sequences that have V and J called. A share of the clones is absent; for the studies checked, an unresolved V gene accounts for under half, and the remainder has no known explanation. V and J calls and clone size follow that table, whereas D and trimming were derived from the DNA. Within this sample are about 140,000 clones, with over 60% of them counted one time only. Together, the top ten hold roughly 8.9% of the sample.

The clonotype was recovered from a woman between 45 and 65 years old with active or convalescent COVID-19. Material: peripheral blood. The sequence joins TRBV19 to TRBJ2-3, with 10 bases matching TRBD1. The CDR3 here reads CASTRQGAGTDTQYF. The base sequence is TGTGCCAGTACCCGACAGGGGGCCGGCACAGATACGCAGTATTTT.